This T cell receptor (beta chain) came from a study of blood T cells in healthy people across ages. CDR1 and CDR2 from the germline V gene are ENHRY and SYGVKD. Unmatched junction bases numbered 14, after V lost 11 bases and J lost 5 bases. This CDR3 is built from 15 residues. Note on this clonotype: What it binds is unknown.

Primed by a sample-barcoded 5' primer and a J-beta primer mix, a second PCR proceeded for about 6 to 12 cycles. TCRdb recomputed calls from the 5' RACE reads with MiXCR, one row per CDR3 protein. The sample includes 1.5 million to 2 million distinct CDR3 sequences, almost 35% seen only once; the top ten take about 11%. Study observations and caveats: Per million T cells, TCR beta diversity dropped about linearly as age rose.

The sequencing sample was made of blood. This TCR derives from a woman aged 30 to 39 in good health. The chain carries TRBV10-3 and TRBJ2-1; 8 bases line up with TRBD2. The CDR3 loop reads CAASSKAGAHNEQFF. CDR3 DNA sequence: TGTGCCGCCTCTTCTAAAGCGGGGGCCCACAATGAGCAGTTCTTC.